The next 23 T cell receptor beta chains were all read from a single sample in a study of cytomegalovirus exposure and HLA in healthy donors. Here immunoSEQ multiplex PCR was the method, and the copy in TCRdb shows in-frame clones only, minus some. The sample has more than 110,000 clones; around 85% are singletons. Sequencing was performed on PBMCs. The receptors shown here come from a young man in good health and CMV-seronegative.

This clone was counted a few times. The chain employs TRBV7-8 and TRBJ1-2; D gene ambiguous. The CDR3 runs 16 residues. The V and J ends lost 1 base and 8 bases respectively, with 20 bases between them. Germline assignment: CDR1 SGHVS and CDR2 FQNEAQ. The CDR3 here is CASSLGGRWETGGYTF. The CDR3 region has the DNA TGTGCCAGCAGCTTAGGTGGACGGTGGGAGACGGGAGGCTACACCTTC. The whole variable domain, filled in from reference TRBV7-8 and TRBJ1-2, reads GAGVSQSPRYKVAKRGQDVALRCDPISGHVSLFWYQQALGQGPEFLTYFQNEAQLDKSGLPSDRFFAERPEGSVSTLKIQRTQQEDSAVYLCASSLGGRWETGGYTFGSGTRLTVV.

The rearrangement joins TRBV15 to TRBJ1-2; D unresolved. Germline V gene lookup returns CDR1 LNHNV and CDR2 YYDKDF (reference sequence). Trimming stripped 0 bases from V and 3 bases from J, with 5 bases between. The CDR3 runs to 13 residues. As DNA, the CDR3 is TGTGCCACCAGCAGAGAAACAGACTATGGCTACACCTTC. It encodes CATSRETDYGYTF.

This chain joins TRBV5-6 and TRBJ1-2, with D unclear. V gave up 2 bases and J gave up 10 bases, with 9 bases separating them. Germline values: CDR1 SGHDT, CDR2 YYEEEE. The CDR3 totals 11 residues. The CDR3 loop is CASSLITDYTF. CDR3 DNA sequence: TGTGCCAGCAGCTTAATTACAGACTACACCTTC.

V usage is TRBV5-1 and J usage is TRBJ2-5, with D unclear. Per germline, CDR1 SGHRS and CDR2 YFSETQ. Trimming removed 6 bases from V and 0 bases from J, with 12 bases in between. The CDR3 length is 14 residues. CDR3 loop: CASNLGDYQETQYF. Written as DNA, the CDR3 is TGCGCCAGCAACCTCGGAGACTACCAAGAGACCCAGTACTTC.

The chain links TRBV9 to TRBJ1-3; TRBD1 might be the D (5 bases). Deletions cut 4 bases from V and 4 bases from J, with 12 bases between. The CDR3 loop spans 14 amino acids. Germline V lookup: CDR1 SGDLS, CDR2 YYNGEE. The CDR3, as DNA: TGTGCCAGCAGCCTAGACAGATACGGAAACACCATATATTTT. It yields the protein CASSLDRYGNTIYF. The full variable domain, with the rest looked up from reference TRBV9 and TRBJ1-3, is DSGVTQTPKHLITATGQRVTLRCSPRSGDLSVYWYQQSLDQGLQFLIQYYNGEERAKGNILERFSAQQFPDLHSELNLSSLELGDSALYFCASSLDRYGNTIYFGEGSWLTVV.

This chain uses TRBV5-1 with TRBJ2-5, with TRBD2 identical over 11 bases. Germline V gene lookup returns CDR1 SGHRS and CDR2 YFSETQ. The V segment lost 8 bases and the J segment 5 bases; nucleotides outside the gene matches: 11. The CDR3 loop spans 15 amino acids. The CDR3 spells CASYRGLAAGETQYF. CDR3 DNA sequence: TGCGCCAGTTACAGGGGACTAGCGGCAGGGGAGACCCAGTACTTC.

CDR3 in amino acids: CATGTGYSNQPQHF. In DNA form, the CDR3 reads TGTGCCACTGGGACAGGATATAGCAATCAGCCCCAGCATTTT. V usage is TRBV2 and J usage is TRBJ1-5, with 8 bases matching TRBD1. The trim removed 10 bases at V and 0 bases at J, leaving 5 bases unmatched. The CDR3 spans 14 residues. The germline gives CDR1 SNHLY, CDR2 FYNNEI.

This clone was counted a few times. The genes are TRBV7-9 and TRBJ1-6; D might be TRBD1 (5 bases). Germline CDR1 and CDR2: SEHNR and FQNEAQ (reference sequence). The CDR3 consists of 14 residues. V gave up 2 bases and J gave up 7 bases, with 9 bases separating them. The CDR3, as DNA: TGTGCCAGCAGCTTAATTCAGGGAAATTCACCCCTCCACTTT. Protein product: CASSLIQGNSPLHF.

The chain couples TRBV18 to TRBJ2-1; 11 bases agree with TRBD2. V shed 3 bases, J shed 8 bases, and the junction held 6 bases outside the gene matches. The germline V gene encodes CDR1 KGHSH and CDR2 LQKENI. The CDR3 has 15 residues. For the CDR3, the DNA is TGTGCCAGCTCACCGACTAGCGGGATTGAGTATGAGCAGTTCTTC. Translating it yields CASSPTSGIEYEQFF.

The chain joins TRBV4-3 to TRBJ2-1; D is perhaps TRBD2 (5 bases). This CDR3 has 17 amino acids. V dropped 1 base and J dropped 8 bases, with 21 bases sitting between them. Germline V gene lookup returns CDR1 LGHNA and CDR2 YSLEER. Written as DNA, the CDR3 is TGCGCCAGCAGCCAAGTGGCCTCCGGGGTAATTGGGGATGAGCAGTTCTTC. Residues: CASSQVASGVIGDEQFF.

This rearrangement joins TRBV19 to TRBJ2-7; a possible D gene is TRBD1 (5 bases). CDR1 is LNHDA, CDR2 SQIVND, per germline (reference sequence). V was clipped by 3 bases and J by 3 bases, with 15 bases between them. The CDR3 runs to 15 residues. CDR3 sequence (DNA): TGTGCCAGTAGTATGTGGGTGACAGCTCTCTACGAGCAGTACTTC. Translating gives CASSMWVTALYEQYF.

The J gene is TRBJ2-7, the V gene TRBV5-1; the D gene is possibly TRBD1 (5 bases). The germline gives CDR1 SGHRS, CDR2 YFSETQ. This CDR3 has 16 amino acids. Trimming took 7 bases from V and 3 from J, leaving 23 bases between them. CDR3 protein: CASAEAQGDFGYEQYF. The CDR3 DNA reads as TGCGCCAGCGCCGAGGCCCAGGGCGATTTTGGCTACGAGCAGTACTTC.

The chain couples TRBV29-1 to TRBJ2-5, with D perhaps matching TRBD2 (6 bases). The CDR3 has 15 residues. CDR1 and CDR2 from the germline V gene are SQVTM and ANQGSEA. V shed 4 bases and J shed 5 bases, with 20 bases lying between them. The CDR3 here is CSVARDSQNGETQYF. The CDR3 DNA sequence: TGCAGCGTTGCGCGGGACTCCCAAAACGGGGAGACCCAGTACTTC.

The chain is built from TRBV5-1 and TRBJ1-6; no clear D gene. The germline CDR1 and CDR2 sequences are SGHRS and YFSETQ. This CDR3 contains 14 residues. Trimming took 0 bases from V and 8 from J, leaving 9 bases between them. The CDR3 region has the DNA TGCGCCAGCAGCTTGGCCCACACGTATTCACCCCTCCACTTT. Its protein is CASSLAHTYSPLHF.

The chain has TRBV28 and TRBJ1-5; 7 nucleotides line up with TRBD1. This CDR3 is 15 amino acids long. CDR1 is MDHEN and CDR2 is SYDVKM in the germline V gene. The V and J ends lost 6 bases and 4 bases, in that order; junction bases with no gene match: 9. The CDR3 loop reads CASREYGTENQPQHF. The CDR3 nucleotides are TGTGCCAGCAGAGAATACGGGACAGAGAATCAGCCCCAGCATTTT.

In its sample, this clone was seen once. V and J are TRBV6-5 and TRBJ1-1; D is ambiguous. Trimming shortened V by 5 bases and J by 4 bases, and 14 bases separated the two germline ends. CDR3 size: 14 residues. Per the germline V gene, CDR1 is MNHEY and CDR2 is SVGAGI. This CDR3 is CASSLIGRVTEAFF. Written as DNA, the CDR3 is TGTGCCAGCAGTCTCATAGGGAGGGTCACTGAAGCTTTCTTT.

The chain couples TRBV2 to TRBJ2-1; the D gene is possibly TRBD2 (6 bases). This CDR3 region has 14 residues. The V gene's germline CDR1 is SNHLY and CDR2 FYNNEI. Trimming removed 6 bases at V and 2 bases at J, with 11 bases between. The CDR3 loop reads CASSQLAPYNEQFF. The CDR3 DNA sequence: TGTGCCAGCAGCCAACTAGCCCCCTACAATGAGCAGTTCTTC.

The table lists this clone with a count of one. The chain is built from TRBV5-1 and TRBJ2-7; 7 bases are shared with TRBD1. Trimming took 5 bases from V and 4 from J; bases not matched to a gene: 9. The CDR3 is made up of 14 amino acids. Germline V gene lookup returns CDR1 SGHRS and CDR2 YFSETQ. CDR3 in amino acids: CASSRETGSYEQYF. The CDR3 nucleotides read TGCGCCAGCAGTCGAGAGACAGGGAGTTACGAGCAGTACTTC.

The V gene is TRBV28, the J gene TRBJ2-2, with 9 bases matching TRBD1. J was trimmed by 6 bases and V by 2 bases; bases with no gene match: 1. Per germline, CDR1 MDHEN and CDR2 SYDVKM. CDR3 length equals 14 residues. DNA for the CDR3: TGTGCCAGCAGTTTACGGGACAGGGCCGGGGAGCTGTTTTTT. Translation: CASSLRDRAGELFF.

The J gene is TRBJ2-7, the V gene TRBV9; TRBD2 agrees at 12 bases. Germline V CDR1 and CDR2: SGDLS, YYNGEE. The CDR3 loop spans 19 amino acids. V gave up 2 bases and J gave up 2 bases; unmatched junction bases: 14. The CDR3 protein is CASSVAPGTSGSITYEQYF. For the CDR3, the DNA is TGTGCCAGCAGCGTCGCCCCCGGGACTAGCGGGTCTATCACCTACGAGCAGTACTTC.

The genes are TRBV5-1 and TRBJ2-3; 11 nucleotides match TRBD2. Trimming removed 4 bases from V and 0 bases from J; junction bases left unmatched: 4. This CDR3 comprises 16 residues. The germline V gene has CDR1 SGHRS and CDR2 YFSETQ. The CDR3 DNA is TGCGCCAGCAGCGGAAGGACTAGCGGGAGCACAGATACGCAGTATTTT. Its protein is CASSGRTSGSTDTQYF.

This clone came up once. The chain combines TRBV6-6 with TRBJ1-5; D remains unclear. Germline V CDR1 and CDR2: MNHNY, SVGAGI (reference sequence). The CDR3 has 14 amino acids. V dropped 8 bases and J dropped 11 bases, with 22 bases sitting between them. This CDR3 is CASETRMGGGSQHF. The DNA for the CDR3 is TGTGCCAGCGAAACCCGCATGGGAGGAGGATCCCAGCATTTT.

The sample holds one count of this clone. The chain couples TRBV28 to TRBJ2-7; TRBD1 might be the D (6 bases). The CDR3 has 15 residues. The V and J ends lost 3 bases and 7 bases respectively, with 19 bases between them. CDR1 MDHEN and CDR2 SYDVKM come from the germline V gene. CDR3 DNA: TGTGCCAGCAGTTTGCCGGACAGCCCGTTAAGGGAGCAGTACTTC. It codes for CASSLPDSPLREQYF.